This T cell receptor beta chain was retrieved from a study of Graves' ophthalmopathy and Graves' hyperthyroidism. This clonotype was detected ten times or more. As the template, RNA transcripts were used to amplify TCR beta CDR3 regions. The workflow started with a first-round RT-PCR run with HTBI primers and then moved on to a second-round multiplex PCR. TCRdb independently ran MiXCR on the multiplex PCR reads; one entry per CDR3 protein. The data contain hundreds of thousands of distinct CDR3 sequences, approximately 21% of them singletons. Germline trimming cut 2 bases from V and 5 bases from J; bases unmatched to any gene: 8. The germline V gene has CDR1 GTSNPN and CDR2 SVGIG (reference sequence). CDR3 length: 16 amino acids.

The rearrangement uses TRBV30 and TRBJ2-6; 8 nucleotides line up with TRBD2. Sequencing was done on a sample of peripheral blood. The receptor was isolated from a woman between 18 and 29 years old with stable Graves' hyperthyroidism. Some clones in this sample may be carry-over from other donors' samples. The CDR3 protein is CAWSRGGIFRANVLTF. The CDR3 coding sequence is TGTGCCTGGAGTCGCGGGGGGATCTTTAGGGCCAACGTCCTGACTTTC.